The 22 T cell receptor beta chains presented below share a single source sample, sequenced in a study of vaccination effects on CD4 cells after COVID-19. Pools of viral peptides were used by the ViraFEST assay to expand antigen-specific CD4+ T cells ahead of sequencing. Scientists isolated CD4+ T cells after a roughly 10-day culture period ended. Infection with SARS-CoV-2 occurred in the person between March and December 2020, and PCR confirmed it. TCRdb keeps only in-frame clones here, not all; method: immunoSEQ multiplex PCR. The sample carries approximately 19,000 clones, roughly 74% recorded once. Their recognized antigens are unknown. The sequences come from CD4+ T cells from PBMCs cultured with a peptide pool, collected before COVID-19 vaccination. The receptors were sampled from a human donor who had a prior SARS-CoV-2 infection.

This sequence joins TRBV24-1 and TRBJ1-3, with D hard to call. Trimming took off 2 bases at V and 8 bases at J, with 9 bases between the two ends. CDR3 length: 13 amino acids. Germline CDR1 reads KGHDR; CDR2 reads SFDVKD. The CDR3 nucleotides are TGTGCCACCAGTGATTGGCAGGAAGACACCATATATTTT. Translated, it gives CATSDWQEDTIYF.

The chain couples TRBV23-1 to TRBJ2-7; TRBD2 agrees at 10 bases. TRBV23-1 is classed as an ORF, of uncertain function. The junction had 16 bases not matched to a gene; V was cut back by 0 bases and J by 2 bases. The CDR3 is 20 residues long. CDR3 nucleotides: TGCGCCAGCAGTCAATCGCAGGCTAGCGGGGGCCATACACCGACCTACGAGCAGTACTTC. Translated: CASSQSQASGGHTPTYEQYF.

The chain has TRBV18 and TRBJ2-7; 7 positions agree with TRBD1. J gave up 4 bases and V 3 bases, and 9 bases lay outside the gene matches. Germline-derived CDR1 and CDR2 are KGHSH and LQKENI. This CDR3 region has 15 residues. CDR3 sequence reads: CASSPASGTAYEQYF. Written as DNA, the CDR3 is TGTGCCAGCTCACCCGCGTCCGGGACAGCGTACGAGCAGTACTTC.

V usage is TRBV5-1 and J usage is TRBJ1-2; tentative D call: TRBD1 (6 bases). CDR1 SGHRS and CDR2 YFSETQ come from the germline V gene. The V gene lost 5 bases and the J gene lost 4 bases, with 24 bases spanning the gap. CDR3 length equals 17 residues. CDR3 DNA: TGCGCCAGCAGTAACCCGGGACAAGGACTGTCAGTCTATGGCTACACCTTC. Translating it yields CASSNPGQGLSVYGYTF.

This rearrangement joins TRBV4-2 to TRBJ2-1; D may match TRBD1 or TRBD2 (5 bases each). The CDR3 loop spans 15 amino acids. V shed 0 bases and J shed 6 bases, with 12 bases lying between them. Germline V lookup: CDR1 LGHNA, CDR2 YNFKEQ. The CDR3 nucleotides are TGTGCCAGCAGCCAAGAGTTGGGACGGGGCAATGAGCAGTTCTTC. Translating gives CASSQELGRGNEQFF.

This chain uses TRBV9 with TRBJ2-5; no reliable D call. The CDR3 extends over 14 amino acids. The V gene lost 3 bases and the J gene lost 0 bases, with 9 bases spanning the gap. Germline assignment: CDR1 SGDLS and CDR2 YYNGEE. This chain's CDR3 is CASSDTAYQETQYF. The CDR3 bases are TGTGCCAGCAGCGACACAGCGTACCAAGAGACCCAGTACTTC.

The CDR3 protein is CASVTGGGTGIGELFF. DNA for the CDR3: TGTGCCAGCGTCACGGGCGGAGGGACAGGGATCGGGGAGCTGTTTTTT. V gene TRBV6-6 combines with J gene TRBJ2-2, with 9 bases that match TRBD1. Per germline, CDR1 MNHNY and CDR2 SVGAGI (reference sequence). This CDR3 region has 16 residues. V lost 8 bases and J lost 7; bases outside the gene matches: 14.

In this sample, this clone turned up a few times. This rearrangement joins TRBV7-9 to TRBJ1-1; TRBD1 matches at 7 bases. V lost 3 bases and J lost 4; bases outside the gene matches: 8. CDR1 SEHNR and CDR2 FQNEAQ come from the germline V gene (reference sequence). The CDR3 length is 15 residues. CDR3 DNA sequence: TGTGCCAGCAGCTTTCAGGAGGGGGCGCGCACTGAAGCTTTCTTT. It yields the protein CASSFQEGARTEAFF.

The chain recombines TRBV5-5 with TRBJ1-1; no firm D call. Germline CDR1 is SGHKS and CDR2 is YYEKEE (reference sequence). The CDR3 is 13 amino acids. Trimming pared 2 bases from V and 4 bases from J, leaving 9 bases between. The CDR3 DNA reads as TGTGCCAGCAGCTTCTTAGCCGGCACTGAAGCTTTCTTT. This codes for CASSFLAGTEAFF.

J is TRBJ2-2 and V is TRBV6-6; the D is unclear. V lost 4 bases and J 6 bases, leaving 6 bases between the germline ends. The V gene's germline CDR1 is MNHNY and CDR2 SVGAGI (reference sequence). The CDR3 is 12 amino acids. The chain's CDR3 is CASSWAAGELFF. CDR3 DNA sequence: TGTGCCAGCAGTTGGGCTGCCGGGGAGCTGTTTTTT.

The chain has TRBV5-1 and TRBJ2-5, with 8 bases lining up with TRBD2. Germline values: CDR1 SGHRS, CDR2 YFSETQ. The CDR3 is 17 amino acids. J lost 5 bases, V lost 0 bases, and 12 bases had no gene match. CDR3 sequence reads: CASSLGFVGGATETQYF. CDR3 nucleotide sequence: TGCGCCAGCAGCTTGGGATTTGTCGGGGGGGCCACCGAGACCCAGTACTTC.

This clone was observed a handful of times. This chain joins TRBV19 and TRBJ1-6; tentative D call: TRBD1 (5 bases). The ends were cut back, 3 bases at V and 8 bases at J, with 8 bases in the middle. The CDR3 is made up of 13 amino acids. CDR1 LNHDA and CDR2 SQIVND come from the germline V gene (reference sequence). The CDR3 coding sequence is TGTGCCAGTAGTATCGGGGGTTATTCACCCCTCCACTTT. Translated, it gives CASSIGGYSPLHF.

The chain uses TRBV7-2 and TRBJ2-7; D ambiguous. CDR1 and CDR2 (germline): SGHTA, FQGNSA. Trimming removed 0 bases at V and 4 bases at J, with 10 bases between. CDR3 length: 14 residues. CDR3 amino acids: CASSLASLGYEQYF. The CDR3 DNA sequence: TGTGCCAGCAGCTTAGCCAGTCTGGGATACGAGCAGTACTTC.

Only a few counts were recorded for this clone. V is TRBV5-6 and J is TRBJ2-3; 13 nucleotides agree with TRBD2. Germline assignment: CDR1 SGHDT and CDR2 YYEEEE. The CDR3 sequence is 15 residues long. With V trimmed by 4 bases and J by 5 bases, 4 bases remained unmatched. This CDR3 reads CASSRTSGSLDTQYF. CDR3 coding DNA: TGTGCCAGCAGCCGGACTAGCGGGAGCTTAGATACGCAGTATTTT.

The CDR3 coding sequence is TGTGCCAGCAGCTTAAATAGACAGATCGGGGGGTATGGCTACACCTTC. This encodes CASSLNRQIGGYGYTF. V and J are TRBV7-2 and TRBJ1-2, with a weak D call TRBD1 (5 bases). V was shortened by 2 bases and J by 5 bases, with 18 bases between the two germline ends. The V gene's germline CDR1 is SGHTA and CDR2 FQGNSA. The CDR3 extends over 16 amino acids. The complete variable domain, with remaining parts taken from reference TRBV7-2 and TRBJ1-2, reads GAGVSQSPSNKVTEKGKDVELRCDPISGHTALYWYRQSLGQGLEFLIYFQGNSAPDKSGLPSDRFSAERTGGSVSTLTIQRTQQEDSAVYLCASSLNRQIGGYGYTFGSGTRLTVV.

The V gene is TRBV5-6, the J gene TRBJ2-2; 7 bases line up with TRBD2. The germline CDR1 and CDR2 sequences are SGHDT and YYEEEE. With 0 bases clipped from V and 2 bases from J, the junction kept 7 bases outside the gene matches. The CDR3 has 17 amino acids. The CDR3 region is CASSLGLAAPNTGELFF. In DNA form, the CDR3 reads TGTGCCAGCAGCTTGGGGCTAGCGGCCCCAAACACCGGGGAGCTGTTTTTT.

CDR3 region: CASSLTSGLETQYF. The CDR3 nucleotides read TGTGCCAGCAGCTTAACGTCAGGGTTGGAGACCCAGTACTTC. The chain joins TRBV7-3 to TRBJ2-5; tentative D call: TRBD1 (5 bases). CDR3 length equals 14 residues. Germline loops: CDR1 SGHTA, CDR2 FQGTGA. Trimming cost V 0 bases and J 5 bases, with 10 bases left between them.

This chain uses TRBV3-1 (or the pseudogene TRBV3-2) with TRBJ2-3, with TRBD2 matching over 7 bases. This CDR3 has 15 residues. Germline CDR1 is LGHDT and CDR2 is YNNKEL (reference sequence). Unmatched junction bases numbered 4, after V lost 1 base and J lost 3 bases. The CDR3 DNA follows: TGTGCCAGCAGCCAAGCTGGAGCGGGAACAGATACGCAGTATTTT. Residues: CASSQAGAGTDTQYF.

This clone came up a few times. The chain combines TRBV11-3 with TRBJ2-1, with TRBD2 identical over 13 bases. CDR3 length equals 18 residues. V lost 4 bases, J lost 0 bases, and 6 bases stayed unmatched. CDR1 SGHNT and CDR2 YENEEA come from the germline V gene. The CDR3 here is CASSSRTSGGHSYNEQFF. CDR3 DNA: TGTGCCAGCAGCTCAAGGACTAGCGGGGGACACTCCTACAATGAGCAGTTCTTC.

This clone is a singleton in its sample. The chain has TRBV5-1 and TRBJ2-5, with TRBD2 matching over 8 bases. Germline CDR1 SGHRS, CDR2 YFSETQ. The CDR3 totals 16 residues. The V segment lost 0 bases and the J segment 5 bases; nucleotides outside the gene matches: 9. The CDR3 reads CASSLGAIAGSETQYF. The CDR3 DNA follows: TGCGCCAGCAGCTTGGGAGCCATAGCGGGGTCGGAGACCCAGTACTTC.

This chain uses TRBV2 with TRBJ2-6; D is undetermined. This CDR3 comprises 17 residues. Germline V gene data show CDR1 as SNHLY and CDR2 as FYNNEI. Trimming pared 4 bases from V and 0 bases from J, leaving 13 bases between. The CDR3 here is CASSGNLDTSGANVLTF. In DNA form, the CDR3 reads TGTGCCAGCAGTGGAAACCTAGATACCTCTGGGGCCAACGTCCTGACTTTC. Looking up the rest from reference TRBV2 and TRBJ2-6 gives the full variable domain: EPEVTQTPSHQVTQMGQEVILRCVPISNHLYFYWYRQILGQKVEFLVSFYNNEISEKSEIFDDQFSVERPDGSNFTLKIRSTKLEDSAMYFCASSGNLDTSGANVLTFGAGSRLTVL.

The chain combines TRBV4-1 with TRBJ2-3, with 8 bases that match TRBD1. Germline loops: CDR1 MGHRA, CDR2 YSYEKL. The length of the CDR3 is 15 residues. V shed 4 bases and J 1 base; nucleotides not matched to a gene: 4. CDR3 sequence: CASSRTGSGTDTQYF. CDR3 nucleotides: TGCGCCAGCAGCCGGACAGGGTCAGGCACAGATACGCAGTATTTT.